The clone carrying this T cell receptor (beta chain) was observed a few times. This specimen comes from a study of T-cell reconstitution after alpha-beta-depleted transplantation in children. The CDR3 totals 15 residues. V lost 1 base, J lost 6 bases, and 6 bases stayed unmatched. Germline V CDR1 and CDR2: SGHAT, FQNNGV. The TCRbeta library incorporated unique molecular identifiers. TCRdb fed the PCR reads into MiXCR, producing one record per CDR3 protein. The sample carries hundreds of thousands of distinct CDR3 sequences, around 16% recorded once. The source is a human donor who donated a stem cell graft to a child with acute myeloid leukemia. This rearrangement joins TRBV11-2 to TRBJ2-1; 7 bases are a match to TRBD2. The specimen was PBMCs from the stem cell graft donor, collected from the stem cell graft. The CDR3 region is CASSLGGGSGNEQFF. The CDR3 coding sequence is TGTGCCAGCAGCTTAGGGGGGGGGTCAGGCAATGAGCAGTTCTTC.